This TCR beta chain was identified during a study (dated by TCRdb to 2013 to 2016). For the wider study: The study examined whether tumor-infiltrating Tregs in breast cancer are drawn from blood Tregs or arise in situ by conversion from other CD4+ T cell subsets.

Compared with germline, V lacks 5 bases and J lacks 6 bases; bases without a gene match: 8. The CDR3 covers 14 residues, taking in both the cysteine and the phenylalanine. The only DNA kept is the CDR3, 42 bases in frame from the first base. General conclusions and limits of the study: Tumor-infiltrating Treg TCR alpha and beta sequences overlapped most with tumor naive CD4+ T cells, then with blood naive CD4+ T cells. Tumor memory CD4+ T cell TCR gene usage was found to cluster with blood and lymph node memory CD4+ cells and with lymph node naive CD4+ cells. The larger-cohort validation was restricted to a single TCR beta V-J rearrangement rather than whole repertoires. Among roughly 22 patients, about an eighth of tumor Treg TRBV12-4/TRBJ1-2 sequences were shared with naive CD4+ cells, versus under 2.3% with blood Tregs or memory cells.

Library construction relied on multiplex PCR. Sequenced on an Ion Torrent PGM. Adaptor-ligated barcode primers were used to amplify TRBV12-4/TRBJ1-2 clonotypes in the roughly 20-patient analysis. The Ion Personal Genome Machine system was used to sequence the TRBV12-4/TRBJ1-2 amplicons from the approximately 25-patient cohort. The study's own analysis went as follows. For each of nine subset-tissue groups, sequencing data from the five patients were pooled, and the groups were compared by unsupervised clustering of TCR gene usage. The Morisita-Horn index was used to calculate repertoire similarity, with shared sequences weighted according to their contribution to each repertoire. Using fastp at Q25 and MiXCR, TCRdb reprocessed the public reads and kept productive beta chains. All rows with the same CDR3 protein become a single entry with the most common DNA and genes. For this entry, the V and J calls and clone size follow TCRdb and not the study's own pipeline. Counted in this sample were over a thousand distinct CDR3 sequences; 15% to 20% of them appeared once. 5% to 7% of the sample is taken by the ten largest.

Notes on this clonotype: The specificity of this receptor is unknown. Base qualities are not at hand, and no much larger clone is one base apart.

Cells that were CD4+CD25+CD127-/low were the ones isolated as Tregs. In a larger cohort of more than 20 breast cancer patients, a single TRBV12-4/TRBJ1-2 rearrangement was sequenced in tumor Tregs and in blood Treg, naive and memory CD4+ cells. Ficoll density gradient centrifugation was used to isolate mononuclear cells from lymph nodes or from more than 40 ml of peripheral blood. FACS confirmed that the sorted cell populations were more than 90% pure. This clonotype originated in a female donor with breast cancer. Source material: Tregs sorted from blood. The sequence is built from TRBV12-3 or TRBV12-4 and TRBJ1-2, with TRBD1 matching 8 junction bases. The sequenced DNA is TGTGCCAGCAGTCCCGGACAGGGCACGGATGGCTACACCTTC. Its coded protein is CASSPGQGTDGYTF.